Given below is one T cell receptor (beta chain) in context. Its antigen is undetermined. The iRepertoire multiplex PCR system with TCR subtype-specific primers built both bulk and single-cell libraries. TCRdb derives one entry per CDR3 protein from the multiplex PCR reads, leaving out DNA. This repertoire comprises 8,800 or so distinct CDR3 sequences; its ten largest clones make up about a quarter. This CDR3 contains 16 residues. This sample is part of a study of T cells in severe cutaneous drug reactions. Study information: The culprit drug was assigned by the Naranjo and ALDEN algorithms.

Study outcomes and limitations: Carbamazepine-induced Stevens-Johnson syndrome or toxic epidermal necrolysis patients showed strongly raised TRBV12-4, 25% to 35% in blister cells and roughly 5% in PBMC.

Sequenced patients had Stevens-Johnson syndrome or toxic epidermal necrolysis caused by carbamazepine. The V gene is TRBV12-3 or TRBV12-4, the J gene TRBJ2-2; the D call from TCRdb, TRBD1, cannot be confirmed without DNA. This clonotype originated in a human donor with a severe cutaneous adverse drug reaction. Material for sequencing was cells from a skin blister. CDR3 sequence reads: CASRTGTGGIGGELFF.